Listed below are T cell receptor beta chains from one sample, sequenced in a study of cytomegalovirus exposure and HLA in healthy donors. Measured with immunoSEQ multiplex PCR; TCRdb has only the in-frame clones, and not every one. The table lists about 69,000 clones, 94% of them singletons. The sample consisted of PBMCs. The receptor set was obtained from a woman aged 18-29 years in good health and CMV-seronegative. Both conserved end residues are trimmed from each CDR3.

TRBV6-1	TRBJ1-5	ASSEAGRGNQPQH
TRBV29-1	TRBJ1-1	SVTGRLNTEAF
TRBV11-2	TRBJ2-1	ASSLGANEQF
TRBV27	TRBJ2-2	ASRPGQNTGELF
TRBV4-1	TRBJ1-1	ASLPRAGAEAF
TRBV6-6	TRBJ2-7	ASSYRVGGYEQY
TRBV15	TRBJ1-4	ATSPTTNEKLF
TRBV2	TRBJ2-7	ASSGSGQISYEQY
TRBV18	TRBJ1-2	ASSPDRDYGYT
TRBV4-2	TRBJ2-1	ASSQEATTAVYEQF
TRBV2	TRBJ1-2	ARQKQGTLGGYT
TRBV27	TRBJ2-1	ASSSSGTRPYNEQF
TRBV27	TRBJ1-2	ASSSYTGGLNYGYT
TRBV5-1	TRBJ1-1	ASREGPMNTEAF
TRBV5-5	TRBJ2-7	ASSLGLFGQHYEQY
TRBV6-1	TRBJ2-3	ASSGTSGGTSTDTQY
TRBV7-3	TRBJ2-1	ASSLVAGGPSEQF
TRBV6-1	TRBJ2-7	ASSATSGISSYEQY
TRBV2	TRBJ2-4	ASSEWAEAGQGPRWWGPKNIQY
TRBV13	TRBJ2-7	ASSSGQGSYEQY
TRBV5-6	TRBJ2-7	ASSLETGGAYEQY
TRBV7-6	TRBJ2-7	ASSQGQNSYEQY
TRBV30	TRBJ2-7	AWSVPGRGLYEQY
TRBV2	TRBJ2-1	ASSEIRGNEQF
TRBV5-8	TRBJ2-2	ASSLRENTGELF
TRBV30	TRBJ1-1	AWSVTGGAF
TRBV23-1	TRBJ2-7	ASSHSPGTYEQY
TRBV19	TRBJ1-5	ASIKAGAGFNQPQH
TRBV29-1	TRBJ1-6	SVGTGRDSPLH
TRBV28	TRBJ2-1	ASSWTATGYNEQF
TRBV2	TRBJ1-5	ASSEGQATNQPQH
TRBV29-1	TRBJ1-2	SVELDNGYGYT
TRBV27	TRBJ2-1	ASSLPGASYNEQF
TRBV7-8	TRBJ1-2	ASSAYGQGETNYGYT
TRBV5-1	TRBJ2-2	ASSRGQRTNTGELF
TRBV27	TRBJ2-7	ASSIQGSEQY
TRBV10-3	TRBJ2-2	AISRSSGTDTGELF
TRBV27	.	ASSFSPLEYEQY
TRBV5-6	TRBJ2-1	ASSSAPGQEYNEQF
TRBV5-5	TRBJ2-7	ASSPDGGTYEQY
TRBV5-8	TRBJ2-3	ASSFGGATDTQY
TRBV7-3	TRBJ2-3	ASSVTGGGKDTQY
TRBV2	TRBJ1-1	ASKITGDMNTEAF